The T cell receptor (beta chain) under discussion was sequenced for a study of OX40 agonist ivuxolimab in advanced cancers. Whole-study context: Of the participants, under 50% had some prior anti-PD-1, anti-PD-L1 or anti-CTLA-4 therapy, which was allowed.

The data were produced by immunoSEQ multiplex PCR, yet TCRdb's version contains in-frame clones alone and is incomplete. The sample records approximately 76,000 clones, roughly 88% being singletons. The CDR3 consists of 14 residues. The germline V gene has CDR1 MNHEY and CDR2 SMNVEV (reference sequence). V dropped 1 base and J dropped 2 bases, with 7 bases sitting between them. The source of this sequence is an adult with an advanced solid tumor such as melanoma, head and neck, liver or kidney cancer. V gene TRBV27 combines with J gene TRBJ2-3; D unclear. The sequencing here drew on CD4+ or CD8+ T cells sorted from blood, taken in a trial of the OX40 agonist ivuxolimab. The CDR3 nucleotides are TGTGCCAGCAGTTTATACAGAAACACAGATACGCAGTATTTT. The encoded protein is CASSLYRNTDTQYF.